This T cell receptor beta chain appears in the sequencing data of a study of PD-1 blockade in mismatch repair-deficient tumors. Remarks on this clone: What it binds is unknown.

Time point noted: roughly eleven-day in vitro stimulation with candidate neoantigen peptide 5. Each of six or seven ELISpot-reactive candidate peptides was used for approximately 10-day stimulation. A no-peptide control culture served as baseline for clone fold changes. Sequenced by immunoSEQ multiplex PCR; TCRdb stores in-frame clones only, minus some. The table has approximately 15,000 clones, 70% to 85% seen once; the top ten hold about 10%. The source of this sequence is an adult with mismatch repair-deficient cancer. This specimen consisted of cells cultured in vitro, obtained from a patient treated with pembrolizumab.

The CDR3: CASRSVTEAFF. The CDR3 DNA reads as TGTGCCAGCAGGTCCGTTACCGAAGCTTTCTTT. The rearrangement uses TRBV28 and TRBJ1-1; D gene unclear. V was cut by 6 bases and J by 8 bases, with 10 bases left in between. Germline CDR1 MDHEN, CDR2 SYDVKM. This CDR3 spans 11 amino acids.